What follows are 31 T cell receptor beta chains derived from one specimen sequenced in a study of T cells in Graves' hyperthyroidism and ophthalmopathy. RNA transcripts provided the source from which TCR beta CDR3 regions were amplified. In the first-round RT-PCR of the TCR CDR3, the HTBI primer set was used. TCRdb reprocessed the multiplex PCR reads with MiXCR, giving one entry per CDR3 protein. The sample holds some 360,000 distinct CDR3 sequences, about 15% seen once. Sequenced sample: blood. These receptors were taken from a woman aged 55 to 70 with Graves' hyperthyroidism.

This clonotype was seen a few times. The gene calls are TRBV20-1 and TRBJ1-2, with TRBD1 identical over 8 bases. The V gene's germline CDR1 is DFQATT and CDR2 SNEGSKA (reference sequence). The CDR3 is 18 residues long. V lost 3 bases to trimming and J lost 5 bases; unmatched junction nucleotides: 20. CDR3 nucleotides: TGCAGTGCTAGGGATATCGGGACAGGAGGGGGTTTCTCGTATGGCTACACCTTC. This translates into CSARDIGTGGGFSYGYTF.

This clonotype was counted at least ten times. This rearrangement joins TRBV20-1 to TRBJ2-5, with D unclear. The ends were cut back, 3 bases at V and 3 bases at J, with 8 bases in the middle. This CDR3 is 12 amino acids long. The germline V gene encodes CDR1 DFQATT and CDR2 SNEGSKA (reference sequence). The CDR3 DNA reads TGCAGTGCTAGCGTAAGGGAAGAGACCCAGTACTTC. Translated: CSASVREETQYF.

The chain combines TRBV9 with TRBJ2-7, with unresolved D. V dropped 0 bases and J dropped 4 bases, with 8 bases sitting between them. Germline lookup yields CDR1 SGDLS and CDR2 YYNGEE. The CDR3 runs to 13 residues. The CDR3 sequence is CASSVESGYEQYF. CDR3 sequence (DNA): TGTGCCAGCAGCGTAGAATCCGGTTACGAGCAGTACTTC.

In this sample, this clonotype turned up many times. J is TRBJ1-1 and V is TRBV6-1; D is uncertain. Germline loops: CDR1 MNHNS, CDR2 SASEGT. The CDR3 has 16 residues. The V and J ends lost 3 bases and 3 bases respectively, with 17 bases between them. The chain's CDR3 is CASSDIRAPEDTEAFF. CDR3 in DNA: TGTGCCAGCAGTGATATTAGGGCCCCGGAGGACACTGAAGCTTTCTTT.

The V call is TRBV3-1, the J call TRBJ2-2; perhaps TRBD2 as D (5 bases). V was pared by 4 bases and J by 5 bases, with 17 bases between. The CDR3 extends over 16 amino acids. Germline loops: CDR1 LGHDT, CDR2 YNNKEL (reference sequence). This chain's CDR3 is CASSPRKHPGTGELFF. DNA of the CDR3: TGTGCCAGCAGCCCCAGGAAGCACCCGGGGACCGGGGAGCTGTTTTTT.

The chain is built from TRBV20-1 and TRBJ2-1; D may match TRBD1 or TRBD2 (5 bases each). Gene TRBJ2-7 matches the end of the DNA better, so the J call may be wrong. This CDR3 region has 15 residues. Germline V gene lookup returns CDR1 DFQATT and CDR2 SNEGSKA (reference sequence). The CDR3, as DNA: TGCAGTGCTAGAGAATCTACCGGGACCCCGAATGAGCAGTACTTC. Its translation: CSARESTGTPNEQYF.

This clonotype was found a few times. The CDR3 DNA follows: TGCAGCGTTGATCTCTCTGGGGCCAACGTCCTGACTTTC. The encoded protein is CSVDLSGANVLTF. The V call is TRBV29-1, the J call TRBJ2-6; D call uncertain. This CDR3 is built from 13 residues. CDR1 and CDR2 from the germline V gene are SQVTM and ANQGSEA. The V gene lost 3 bases and the J gene lost 0 bases, with 3 bases spanning the gap.

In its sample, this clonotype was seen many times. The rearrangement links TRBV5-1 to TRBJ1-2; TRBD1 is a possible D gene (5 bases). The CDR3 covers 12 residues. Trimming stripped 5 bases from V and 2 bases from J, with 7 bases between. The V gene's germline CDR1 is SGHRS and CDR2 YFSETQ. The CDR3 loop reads CASRQENYGYTF. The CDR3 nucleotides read TGCGCCAGCAGACAGGAGAACTATGGCTACACCTTC.

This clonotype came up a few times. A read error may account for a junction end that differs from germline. Here the CDR3 DNA reads TGCGCCAGCGAGGGGTCCCGGAACATTCAGTACTTC. This encodes CASEGSRNIQYF. The V call is TRBV11-2, the J call TRBJ2-4; D tentatively reads TRBD1 or TRBD2 (5 bases each). The CDR3 length is 12 residues. Germline CDR1 SGHAT, CDR2 FQNNGV.

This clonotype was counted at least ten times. Here the CDR3 DNA reads TGTGCCAGCGAGACAGGGGGGACCAATCAGCCCCAGCATTTT. Amino acid sequence: CASETGGTNQPQHF. The chain links TRBV28 to TRBJ1-5, with TRBD1 identical over 9 bases. The CDR3 totals 14 residues. V lost 8 bases, J lost 3 bases, and 5 bases stayed unmatched. CDR1 is MDHEN, CDR2 SYDVKM, per germline. The variable domain in full, completed from reference TRBV28 and TRBJ1-5, reads DVKVTQSSRYLVKRTGEKVFLECVQDMDHENMFWYRQDPGLGLRLIYFSYDVKMKEKGDIPEGYSVSREKKERFSLILESASTNQTSMYLCASETGGTNQPQHFGDGTRLSIL.

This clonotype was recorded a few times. CDR3 DNA sequence: TGTGCCAGCAGCCAAGCATTAGGGCCGGCGGTTGAGCAGTTCTTC. Its translation is CASSQALGPAVEQFF. This sequence joins TRBV11-2 and TRBJ2-1; D remains ambiguous. CDR1 SGHAT and CDR2 FQNNGV come from the germline V gene. V was shortened by 5 bases and J by 9 bases, with 20 bases between the two germline ends. This CDR3 is built from 15 residues.

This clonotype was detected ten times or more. CDR3 coding DNA: TGTGCCTGGAGTGCCGGGGCTGAAGCTTTCTTT. Encoded protein: CAWSAGAEAFF. The V and J genes are TRBV30 and TRBJ1-1; no definite D call. The length of the CDR3 is 11 residues. The V and J ends lost 1 base and 6 bases respectively, with 6 bases between them. CDR1 and CDR2 (germline): GTSNPN, SVGIG (reference sequence).

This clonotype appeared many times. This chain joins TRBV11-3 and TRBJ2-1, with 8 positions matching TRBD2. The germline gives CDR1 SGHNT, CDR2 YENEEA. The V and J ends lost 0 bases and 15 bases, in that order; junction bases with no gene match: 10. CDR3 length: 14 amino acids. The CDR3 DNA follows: TGTGCCAGCAGCTTAGACCACGGGACTAGAGTCTGGTTCTTC. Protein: CASSLDHGTRVWFF.

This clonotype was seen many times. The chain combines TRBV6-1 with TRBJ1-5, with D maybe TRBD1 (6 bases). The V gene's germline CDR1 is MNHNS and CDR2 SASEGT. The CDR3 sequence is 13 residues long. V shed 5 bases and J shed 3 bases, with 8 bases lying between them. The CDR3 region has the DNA TGTGCCAGCAGTTACAGGGACAATCAGCCCCAGCATTTT. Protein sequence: CASSYRDNQPQHF.

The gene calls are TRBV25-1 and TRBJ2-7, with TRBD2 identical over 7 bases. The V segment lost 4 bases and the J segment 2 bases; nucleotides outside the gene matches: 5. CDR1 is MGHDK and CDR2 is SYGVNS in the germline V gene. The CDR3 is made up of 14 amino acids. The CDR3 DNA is TGTGCCAGCAGTGCGTTGCGGGAGCCCTACGAGCAGTACTTC. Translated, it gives CASSALREPYEQYF.

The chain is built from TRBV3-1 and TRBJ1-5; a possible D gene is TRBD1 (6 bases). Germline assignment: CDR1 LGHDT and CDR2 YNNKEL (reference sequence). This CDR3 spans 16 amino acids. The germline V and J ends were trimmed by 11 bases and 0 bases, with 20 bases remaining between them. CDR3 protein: CAGGAGEIYSNQPQHF. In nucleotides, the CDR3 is TGTGCCGGCGGGGCAGGGGAAATTTATAGCAATCAGCCCCAGCATTTT.

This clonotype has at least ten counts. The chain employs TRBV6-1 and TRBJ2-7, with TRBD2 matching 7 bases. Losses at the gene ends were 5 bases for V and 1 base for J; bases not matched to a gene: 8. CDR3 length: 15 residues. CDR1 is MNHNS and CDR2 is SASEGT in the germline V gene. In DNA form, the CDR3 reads TGTGCCAGCAGTTATGGTAGCGGGCCTTCCTACGAGCAGTACTTC. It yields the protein CASSYGSGPSYEQYF.

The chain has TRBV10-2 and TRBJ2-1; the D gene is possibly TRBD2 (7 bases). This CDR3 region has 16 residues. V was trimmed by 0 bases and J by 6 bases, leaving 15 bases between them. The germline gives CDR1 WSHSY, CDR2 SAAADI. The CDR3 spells CASSESGGLGGNEQFF. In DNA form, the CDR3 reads TGCGCCAGCAGTGAGTCAGGTGGACTAGGGGGCAATGAGCAGTTCTTC.

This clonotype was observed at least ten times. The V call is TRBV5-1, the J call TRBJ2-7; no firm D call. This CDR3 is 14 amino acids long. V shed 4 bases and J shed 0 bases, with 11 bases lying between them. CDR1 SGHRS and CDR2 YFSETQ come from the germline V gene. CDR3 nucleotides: TGCGCCAGCAGCATAGACACTAACTCCTACGAGCAGTACTTC. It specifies CASSIDTNSYEQYF.

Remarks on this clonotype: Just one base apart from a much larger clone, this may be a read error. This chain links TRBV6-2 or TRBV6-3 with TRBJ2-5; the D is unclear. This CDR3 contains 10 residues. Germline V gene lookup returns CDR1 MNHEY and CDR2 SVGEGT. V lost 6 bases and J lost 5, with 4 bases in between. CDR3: CASRRETQYF. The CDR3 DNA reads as TGTGCCAGCAGGCGGGAGACCCAGTACTTC.

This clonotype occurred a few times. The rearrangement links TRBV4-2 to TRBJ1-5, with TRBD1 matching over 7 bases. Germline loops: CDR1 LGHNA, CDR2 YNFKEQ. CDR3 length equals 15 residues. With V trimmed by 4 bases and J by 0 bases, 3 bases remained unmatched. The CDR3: CASSRDRDSNQPQHF. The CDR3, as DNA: TGTGCCAGCAGCCGTGACAGGGATAGCAATCAGCCCCAGCATTTT.

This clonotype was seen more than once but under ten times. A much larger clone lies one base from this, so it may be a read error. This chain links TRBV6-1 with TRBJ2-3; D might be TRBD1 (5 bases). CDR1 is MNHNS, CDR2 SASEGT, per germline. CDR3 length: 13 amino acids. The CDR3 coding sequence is TGCGCCAGCAGTCGACAGTTCACAAATACGCAGTATTTT. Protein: CASSRQFTNTQYF.

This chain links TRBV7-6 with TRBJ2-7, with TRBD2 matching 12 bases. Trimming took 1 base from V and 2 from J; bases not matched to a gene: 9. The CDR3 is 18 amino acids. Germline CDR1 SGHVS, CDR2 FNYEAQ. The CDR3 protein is CASSLGVGLAGNPYEQYF. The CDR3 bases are TGTGCCAGCAGCTTAGGAGTCGGACTAGCGGGAAACCCCTACGAGCAGTACTTC. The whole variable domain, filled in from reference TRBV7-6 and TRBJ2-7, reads GAGVSQSPRYKVTKRGQDVALRCDPISGHVSLYWYRQALGQGPEFLTYFNYEAQQDKSGLPNDRFSAERPEGSISTLTIQRTEQRDSAMYRCASSLGVGLAGNPYEQYFGPGTRLTVT.

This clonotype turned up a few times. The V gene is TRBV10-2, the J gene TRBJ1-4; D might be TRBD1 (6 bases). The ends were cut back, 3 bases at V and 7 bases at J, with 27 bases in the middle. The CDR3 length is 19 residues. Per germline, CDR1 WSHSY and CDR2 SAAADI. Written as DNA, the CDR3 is TGCGCCAGCAGTGAAATTCTAGGGGACGTGGCCAAGGGGGGTGAAAAACTGTTTTTT. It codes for CASSEILGDVAKGGEKLFF.

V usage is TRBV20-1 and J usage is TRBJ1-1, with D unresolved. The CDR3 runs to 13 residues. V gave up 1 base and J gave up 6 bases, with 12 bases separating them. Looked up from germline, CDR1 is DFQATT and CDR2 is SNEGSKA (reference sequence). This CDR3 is CSARGPSRAEAFF. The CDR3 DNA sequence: TGCAGTGCTAGAGGACCCTCCCGGGCTGAAGCTTTCTTT.

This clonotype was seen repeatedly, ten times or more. CDR3 residues: CSAARATGGTDTQYF. Here the CDR3 DNA reads TGCAGTGCCGCGAGGGCGACGGGGGGCACAGATACGCAGTATTTT. This sequence joins TRBV20-1 and TRBJ2-3; tentative D call: TRBD2 (6 bases). Deletions cut 6 bases from V and 1 base from J, with 17 bases between. This CDR3 has 15 residues. Germline values: CDR1 DFQATT, CDR2 SNEGSKA (reference sequence).

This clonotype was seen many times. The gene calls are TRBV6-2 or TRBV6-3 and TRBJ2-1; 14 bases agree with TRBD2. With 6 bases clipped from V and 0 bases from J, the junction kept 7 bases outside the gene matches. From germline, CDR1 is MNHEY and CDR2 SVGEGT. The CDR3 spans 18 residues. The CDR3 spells CASSRGLAGDPSYNEQFF. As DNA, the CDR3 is TGTGCCAGCAGCCGGGGACTAGCGGGAGACCCCTCCTACAATGAGCAGTTCTTC.

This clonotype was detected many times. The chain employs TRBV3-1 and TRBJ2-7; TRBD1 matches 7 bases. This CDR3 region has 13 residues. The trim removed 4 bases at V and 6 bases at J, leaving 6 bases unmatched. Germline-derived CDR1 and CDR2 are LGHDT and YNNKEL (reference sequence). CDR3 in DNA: TGTGCCAGCAGCCCTCCGGCAGGGGGCGAGCAGTACTTC. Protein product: CASSPPAGGEQYF.

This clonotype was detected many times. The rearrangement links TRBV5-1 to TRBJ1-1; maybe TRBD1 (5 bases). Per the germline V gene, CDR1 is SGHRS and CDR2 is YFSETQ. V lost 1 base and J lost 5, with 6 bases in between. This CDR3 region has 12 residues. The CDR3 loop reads CASSLKGTEAFF. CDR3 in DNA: TGCGCCAGCAGCTTGAAGGGGACTGAAGCTTTCTTT.

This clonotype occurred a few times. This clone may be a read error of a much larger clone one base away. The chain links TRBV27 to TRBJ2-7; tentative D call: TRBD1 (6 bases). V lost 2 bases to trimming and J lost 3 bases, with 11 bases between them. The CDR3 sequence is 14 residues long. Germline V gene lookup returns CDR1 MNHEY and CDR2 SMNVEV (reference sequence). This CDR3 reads CASSLGDINYEQYF. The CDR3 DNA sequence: TGTGCCAGCAGTTTAGGGGACATAAACTACGAGCAGTACTTC.

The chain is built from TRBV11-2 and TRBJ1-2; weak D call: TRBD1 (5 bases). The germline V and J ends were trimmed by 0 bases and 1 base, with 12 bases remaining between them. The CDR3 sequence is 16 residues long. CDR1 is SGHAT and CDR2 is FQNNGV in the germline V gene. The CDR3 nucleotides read TGTGCCAGCAGCTTAGATCTGACGGGGGTTAACTATGGCTACACCTTC. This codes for CASSLDLTGVNYGYTF.